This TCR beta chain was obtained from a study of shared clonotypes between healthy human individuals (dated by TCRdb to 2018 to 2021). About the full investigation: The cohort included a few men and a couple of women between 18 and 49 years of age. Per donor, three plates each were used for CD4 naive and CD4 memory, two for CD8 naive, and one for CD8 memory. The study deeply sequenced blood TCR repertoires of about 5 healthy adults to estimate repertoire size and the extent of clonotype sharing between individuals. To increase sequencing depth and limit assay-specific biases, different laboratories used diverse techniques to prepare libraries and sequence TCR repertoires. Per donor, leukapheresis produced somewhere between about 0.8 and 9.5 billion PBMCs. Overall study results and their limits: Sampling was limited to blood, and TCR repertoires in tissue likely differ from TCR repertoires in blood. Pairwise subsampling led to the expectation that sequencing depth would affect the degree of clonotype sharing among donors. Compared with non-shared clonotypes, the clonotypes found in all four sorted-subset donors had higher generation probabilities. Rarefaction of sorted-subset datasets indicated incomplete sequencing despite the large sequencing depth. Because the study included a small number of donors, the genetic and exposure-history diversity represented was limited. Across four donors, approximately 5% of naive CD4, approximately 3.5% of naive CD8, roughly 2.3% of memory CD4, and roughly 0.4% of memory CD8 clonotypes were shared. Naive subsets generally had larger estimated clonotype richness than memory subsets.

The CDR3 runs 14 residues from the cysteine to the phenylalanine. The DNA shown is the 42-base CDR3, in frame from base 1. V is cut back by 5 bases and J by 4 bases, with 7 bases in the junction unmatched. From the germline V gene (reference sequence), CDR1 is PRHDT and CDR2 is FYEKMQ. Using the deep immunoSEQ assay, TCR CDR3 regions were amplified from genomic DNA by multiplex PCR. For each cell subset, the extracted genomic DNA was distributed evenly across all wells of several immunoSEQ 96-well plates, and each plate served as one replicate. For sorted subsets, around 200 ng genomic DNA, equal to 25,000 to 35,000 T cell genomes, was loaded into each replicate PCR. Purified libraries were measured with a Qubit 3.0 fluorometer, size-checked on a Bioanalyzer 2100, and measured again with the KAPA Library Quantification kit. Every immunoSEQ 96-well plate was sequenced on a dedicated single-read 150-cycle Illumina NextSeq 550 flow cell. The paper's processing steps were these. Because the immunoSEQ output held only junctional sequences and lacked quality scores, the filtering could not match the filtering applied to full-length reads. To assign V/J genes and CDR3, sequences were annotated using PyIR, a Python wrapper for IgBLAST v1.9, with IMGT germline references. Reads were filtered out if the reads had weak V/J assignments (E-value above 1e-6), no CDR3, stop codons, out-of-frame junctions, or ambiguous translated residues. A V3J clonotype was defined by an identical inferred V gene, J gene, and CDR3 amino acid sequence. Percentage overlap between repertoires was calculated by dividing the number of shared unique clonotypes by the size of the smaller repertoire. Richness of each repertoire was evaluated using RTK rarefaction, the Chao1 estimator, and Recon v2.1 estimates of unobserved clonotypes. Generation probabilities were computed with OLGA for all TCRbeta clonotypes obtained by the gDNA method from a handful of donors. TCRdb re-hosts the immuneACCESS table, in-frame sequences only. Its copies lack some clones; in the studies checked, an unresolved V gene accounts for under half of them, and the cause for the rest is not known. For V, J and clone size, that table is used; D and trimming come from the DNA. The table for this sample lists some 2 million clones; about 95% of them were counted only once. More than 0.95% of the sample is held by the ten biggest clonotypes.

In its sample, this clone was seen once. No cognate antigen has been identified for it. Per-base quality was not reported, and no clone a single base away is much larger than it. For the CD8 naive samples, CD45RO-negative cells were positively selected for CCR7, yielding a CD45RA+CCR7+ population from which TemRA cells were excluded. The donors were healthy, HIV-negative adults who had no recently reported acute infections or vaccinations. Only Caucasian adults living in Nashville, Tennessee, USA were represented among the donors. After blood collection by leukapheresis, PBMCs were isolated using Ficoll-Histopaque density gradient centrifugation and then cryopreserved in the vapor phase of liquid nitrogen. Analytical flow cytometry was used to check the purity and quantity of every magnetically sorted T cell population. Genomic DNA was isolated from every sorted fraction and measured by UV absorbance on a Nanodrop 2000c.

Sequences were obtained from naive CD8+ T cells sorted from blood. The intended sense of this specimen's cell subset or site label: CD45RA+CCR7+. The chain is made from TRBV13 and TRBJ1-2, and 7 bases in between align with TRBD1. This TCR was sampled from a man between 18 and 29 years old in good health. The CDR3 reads CASSARDRGYGYTF. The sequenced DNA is TGTGCCAGCAGCGCCAGGGACAGAGGCTATGGCTACACCTTC.